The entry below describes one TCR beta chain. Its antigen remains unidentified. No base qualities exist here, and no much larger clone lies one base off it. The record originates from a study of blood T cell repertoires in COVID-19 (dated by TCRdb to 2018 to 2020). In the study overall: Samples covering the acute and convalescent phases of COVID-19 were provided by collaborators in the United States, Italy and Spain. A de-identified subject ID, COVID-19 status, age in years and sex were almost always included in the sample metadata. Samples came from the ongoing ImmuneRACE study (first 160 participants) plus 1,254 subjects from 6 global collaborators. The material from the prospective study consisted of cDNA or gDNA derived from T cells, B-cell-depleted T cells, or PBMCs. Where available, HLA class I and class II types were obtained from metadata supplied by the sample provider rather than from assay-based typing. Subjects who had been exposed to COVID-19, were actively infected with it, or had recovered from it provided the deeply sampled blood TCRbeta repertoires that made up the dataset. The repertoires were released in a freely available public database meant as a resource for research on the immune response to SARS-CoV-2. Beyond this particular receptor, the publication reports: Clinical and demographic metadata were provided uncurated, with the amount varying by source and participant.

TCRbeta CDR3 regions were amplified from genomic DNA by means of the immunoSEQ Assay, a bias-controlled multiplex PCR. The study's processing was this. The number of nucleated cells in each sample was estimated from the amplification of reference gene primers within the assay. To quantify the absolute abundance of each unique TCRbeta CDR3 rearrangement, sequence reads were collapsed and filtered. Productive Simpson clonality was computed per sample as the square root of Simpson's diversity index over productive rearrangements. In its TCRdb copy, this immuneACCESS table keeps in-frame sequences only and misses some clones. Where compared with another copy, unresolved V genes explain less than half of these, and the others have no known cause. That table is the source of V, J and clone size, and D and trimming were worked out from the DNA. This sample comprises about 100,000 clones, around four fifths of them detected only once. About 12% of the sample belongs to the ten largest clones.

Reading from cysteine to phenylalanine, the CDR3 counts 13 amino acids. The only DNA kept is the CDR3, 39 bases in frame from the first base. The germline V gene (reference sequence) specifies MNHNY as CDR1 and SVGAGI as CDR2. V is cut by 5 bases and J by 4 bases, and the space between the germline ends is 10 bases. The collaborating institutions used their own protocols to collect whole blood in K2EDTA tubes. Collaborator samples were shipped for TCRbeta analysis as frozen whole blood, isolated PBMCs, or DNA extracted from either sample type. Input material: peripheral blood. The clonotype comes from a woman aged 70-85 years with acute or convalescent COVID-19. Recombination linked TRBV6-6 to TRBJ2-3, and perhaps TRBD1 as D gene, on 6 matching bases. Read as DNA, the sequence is TGTGCCAGCAGTCCCACAGGGCCAGATACGCAGTATTTT. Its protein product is CASSPTGPDTQYF.